This T cell receptor (beta chain) appears in the sequencing data of a study of cytomegalovirus exposure and HLA in healthy donors (dated by TCRdb to about 2017). Background on the whole study: An earlier analysis of 587 of the donors reported 276 Gb of sequence data and 117 million unique TCR beta sequences obtained from some 170 million T cells. Roughly 5 DR-DQ haplotypes were handled as single units for association and clustering because linkage in the cohort was strong. Genome-wide SNP genotypes for about 60% of the 666 donors were used in a later genetic analysis, which treated that subset as a discovery cohort. To study patterns of TCR occurrence, a later analysis re-analyzed previously published TCR beta repertoires from 550 to 800 donors and added high-resolution HLA genotyping. In the later analysis, no new phenotypic data were used to find candidate immune exposures; instead, reliance was placed on TCR beta sequences and their occurrence across donors. To predict cytomegalovirus infection status, the study brought together high-throughput TCR immunosequencing, statistical association of individual TCRs with disease status, and machine learning. An early release covering 550 to 650 HLA-typed donors comprised 250 to 350 gigabases of sequencing data and tens of millions of unique TCR sequences. Donor age, sex, ethnicity and CMV serostatus were collected together with the repertoire data. Using immunosequencing, the study profiled T cell repertoires from about 650 subjects and related those repertoires to cytomegalovirus serostatus. Besides the first cohort of roughly 700 subjects, a separate validation cohort made up of 95 to 150 different subjects was used. The study aimed to test whether signatures of past pathogen exposure could be identified by cataloging public T cell receptors. Typing coverage differed by locus: A, B, C, DRB1 and DQB1 were typed in roughly 620-630 donors, DQA1 in about 500, DPA1 in 600 to 610, and DPB1 in 450 to 490. On average, approximately 250,000 unique TCR beta nucleotide sequences were sequenced per donor among 300 to 500 genotyped donors of the cohort, with roughly 18% of those sequences being non-productive. Every repertoire in the discovery cohort had been generated on one and the same sequencing platform. HLA typing included class I and class II loci at four-digit resolution. In an earlier analysis of 587 of the donors, high-throughput TCR beta sequencing was used to judge whether each TCR beta V gene segment behaved as functional or pseudogenic. Among the roughly 400 genotyped donors, approximately 77% belonged to the genetic ancestry cluster associated with self-reported Caucasian donors. Overall results and qualifications from the work: CMV serostatus was the only immune exposure information available for the cohort. A later analysis found that HLA-associated TCR beta chains were more clonally expanded and had lower generation probabilities than equally common non-associated chains. Across donors, most TCR sequences were observed very rarely, whereas some public TCRs were present in many individuals. Presence/absence analyses assumed roughly uniform sequencing depth across donors, an assumption that may not hold. A group of highly shared sequence variants was considered likely to be a technical artifact of the sequencing pipeline. A later analysis found that most CMV-associated TCR beta chains appeared HLA-restricted, with HLA associations seemingly driven largely by CMV exposure. About 17 rarely observed V segments, including chromosome 9 orphons, were excluded from the earlier analysis of just under 600 of the donors because counts were too low. A later analysis reported that several top co-occurrence clusters appeared linked to parvovirus B19, influenza, CMV and Epstein-Barr virus. Because some donors lacked HLA typing at each locus, the association tests relied only on the typed subset. In vitro tests confirmed that a few of the cytomegalovirus-associated TCR beta chains recognize cytomegalovirus antigens. The 87-base-pair reads could not distinguish some IMGT-functional V segments, including TRBV6-2 and TRBV6-3, so those segments were excluded. In a later analysis, some 17,000 TCR beta sequences were associated with specific HLA alleles at a false discovery rate of 0.05. In the study, approximately 150 TCR beta chains were listed as associated with cytomegalovirus. A later genetic analysis associated a missense DCLRE1C variant with V-gene and J-gene trimming of TCR beta chains, and an independent cohort replicated the association. A further reported finding was that TCR beta sequences accurately predicted the HLA-A and HLA-B alleles for most subjects in the first cohort. Strong co-occurrence of HLA alleles, especially DR and DQ, made assigning TCR associations to individual alleles difficult. In an earlier analysis of some 540 of the donors, most TCR beta V segments appeared in productive rearrangements about 87% or about 30% of the time, broadly matching IMGT annotations. According to the authors, the approach could potentially be generalized to other disease states and immunological phenotypes. In a later genetic analysis, fewer N-insertions in productive TCRs were reported among donors in an Asian-associated ancestry cluster than the roughly 700-donor mean. Cytomegalovirus status was reported to be diagnosed by the classifier with high specificity and sensitivity in both the original and validation cohorts. Correlated functional status among segregating V segments might reflect linkage disequilibrium, but an unknown experimental factor could not be ruled out. In a later analysis, the rate of TCR association differed among HLA loci, with DRB1 alleles having the most associated TCRs and HLA-C alleles having the fewest. Only TCR beta chains were sequenced in this cohort, and the absence of alpha or paired-chain data limited detectable features.

The cohort was made up of roughly 670 healthy bone marrow donors. At the time of sampling, all cohort members were nominally healthy, though unrecorded immune exposures were likely present. The donor was CMV seronegative and was included in the group of 352 seronegative cohort members. A peripheral blood sample was provided by each donor, and peripheral blood mononuclear cells were used for TCR beta sequencing. Genomic DNA was extracted from the blood cell samples with the Qiagen DNeasy Blood Extraction Kit. The CDR3 numbers 18 residues from cysteine through phenylalanine. The CDR3 DNA has 54 bases and is translated from base 1. The germline V end is reduced by 3 bases and the J end by 7 bases; junction bases left unmatched: 17. CDR1 and CDR2 are read off the germline V gene (reference sequence) as LNHDA and SQIVND. Library preparation employed the immunoSEQ multiplex PCR assay. For the multiplex PCR, a mixture combining 60 forward primers for TCR Vbeta segments and 13 reverse primers for TCR Jbeta segments was used. The CDR3 region of rearranged TCR beta genes was amplified from genomic DNA with a multiplex PCR assay. On the Illumina HiSeq System, the amplified TCR beta libraries were sequenced as 87-base-pair reads. Regarding the original processing steps: Across the roughly 600 repertoires, a later analysis counted roughly 84 million unique TCR beta chains, 9.5 million to 12 million of which were shared by at least two donors. A nearest-neighbor algorithm error-corrected the raw reads and collapsed the reads into unique sequences, merging closely related sequences to remove PCR and sequencing errors. To assign V, D and J gene segments, CDR3 sequences were aligned to IMGT reference sequences. Each retained sequence needed at least a six-nucleotide match to both a V gene segment and a J gene segment. Rearrangements were classified as productive when the CDR3 lacked stop codons and remained in frame with V and J, and all other rearrangements were classified as non-productive. Following IMGT convention, CDR3 was defined as the stretch from the second conserved V-encoded cysteine to the conserved J-encoded phenylalanine. The earlier analysis of a few hundred of the donors excluded sequences that lacked an unambiguous match to a single V gene segment. In an earlier analysis of more than 500 of the donors, a V segment was called functional when productive rearrangements were above 56.7%, and segregating when the standard deviation between donors exceeded 5%. A statistical classification framework was developed to diagnose cytomegalovirus status using the catalog of TCR beta chain sequences. In a later analysis, V and J genes were assigned by comparing TCR nucleotide sequences against IMGT/GENE-DB human TR gene sequences. The TCRdist pipeline was used in a later analysis to assign CDR3 sequences and most-parsimonious VDJ recombination scenarios. In a later analysis, each TCR beta chain was defined by its CDR3 amino acid sequence together with its V-gene family, and reads without a unique V-gene family were excluded. To address suspected cross-contamination and a sequencing artifact, a later analysis removed 592 highly shared, low-generation-probability nucleotide sequences. In a later analysis, a clonal expansion index for each public chain was calculated from normalized within-repertoire ranks of inferred template counts. In a later analysis, generation probabilities were computed using a VDJ recombination model fitted to out-of-frame rearrangements, and the results were checked against IGoR. In a later analysis, hypergeometric tests were used to score TCR-TCR, TCR-HLA and TCR-CMV co-occurrence, with a repertoire-size bias correction applied to TCR pairs. In a later analysis, false discovery rates were estimated by permuting HLA or CMV assignments 20 times. A later analysis grouped co-occurring TCRs with DBSCAN, adding TCRdist sequence similarity when clustering within HLA-allele-positive subsets. For co-occurrence clustering, repertoires with fewer than 30,000 or more than 120,000 public chains were excluded, along with four to six repertoires with anomalous nucleotide sharing. TCRdb retrieved this table from immuneACCESS and kept in-frame rearrangements only. Not all clones are present; in checked studies, unresolved V genes account for under half, and no reason is known for the remainder. D and trimming were read from the DNA, whereas the V and J calls and clone size are those reported in that table. The sample profile shows 97,000 or so clones; about 81% of them were found once. The ten largest clones take up over 1.1% of the sample.

As to this clone: The antigen it binds to is not known. No quality values exist for individual bases; no much larger clone is one base distant.

The TCR was taken from a man in his forties in good health and CMV-seronegative. The sample taken for sequencing was PBMCs. The sequence is built from TRBV19 and TRBJ2-1, and 8 junctional nucleotides match TRBD2. The nucleotide sequence is TGTGCCAGTAGTATGTACCGCGTGACAGCGGGGGTGGGGAATGAGCAGTTCTTC. It is translated as CASSMYRVTAGVGNEQFF.